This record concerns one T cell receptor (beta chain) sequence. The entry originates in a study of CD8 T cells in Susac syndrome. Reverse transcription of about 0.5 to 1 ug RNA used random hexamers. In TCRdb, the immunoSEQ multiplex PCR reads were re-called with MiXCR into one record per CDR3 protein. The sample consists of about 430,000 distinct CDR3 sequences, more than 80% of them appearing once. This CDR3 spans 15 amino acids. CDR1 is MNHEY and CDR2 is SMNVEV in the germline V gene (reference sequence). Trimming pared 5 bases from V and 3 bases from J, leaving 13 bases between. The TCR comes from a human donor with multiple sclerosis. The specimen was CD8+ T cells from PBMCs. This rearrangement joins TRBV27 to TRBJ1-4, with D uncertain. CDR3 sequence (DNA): TGTGCCAGCAGTGTAGGGTTGGGAGCTAATGAAAAACTGTTTTTT. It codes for CASSVGLGANEKLFF.